This is a list of T cell receptor beta chains from one sample in a study of CD8 T cells in ankylosing spondylitis. TCRdb independently ran MiXCR on the 5' RACE reads; one entry per CDR3 protein. The table includes 450,000 to 550,000 distinct CDR3 sequences, about 5.4% detected once. The sequencing sample was made of blood, either unsorted or a sorted T cell fraction (not recorded which). The receptors stem from a male donor with ankylosing spondylitis. CDR3s include the opening cysteine and the closing phenylalanine or tryptophan. Fields, in order: D gene, J gene, clone size, V gene, CDR3 protein, CDR3 DNA. A D gene is named only where the DNA matches it firmly. Not every row has a clone size; where given, it reads once, few, many or a size class.

D gene: NA
J gene: TRBJ1-2
clone size: many
V gene: TRBV28
CDR3 protein: CASSLNEYGYTF
CDR3 DNA: TGTGCCAGCAGTTTAAATGAATATGGCTACACCTTC

D gene: TRBD2
J gene: TRBJ2-1
clone size: many
V gene: TRBV5-1
CDR3 protein: CASSPTSAPSSYNEQFF
CDR3 DNA: TGCGCCAGCAGCCCCACTAGCGCCCCGAGCTCCTACAATGAGCAGTTCTTC

D gene: NA
J gene: TRBJ2-7
clone size: NA
V gene: TRBV28
CDR3 protein: CASSLARDQQYF
CDR3 DNA: TGTGCCAGCAGTTTAGCCCGGGACCAGCAGTACTTC

D gene: NA
J gene: TRBJ2-4
clone size: many
V gene: TRBV4-2
CDR3 protein: CASSPLTSAGAKNIQYF
CDR3 DNA: TGTGCCAGCAGCCCCTTGACTAGTGCGGGGGCCAAAAACATTCAGTACTTC

D gene: TRBD2
J gene: TRBJ2-7
clone size: many
V gene: TRBV12-3/TRBV12-4
CDR3 protein: CASSSSSGSKNEQYF
CDR3 DNA: TGTGCCAGCAGTTCTTCTAGCGGGAGCAAAAACGAGCAGTACTTC

D gene: TRBD1
J gene: TRBJ1-2
clone size: many
V gene: TRBV6-5
CDR3 protein: CASSYAYEDRVEYGYTF
CDR3 DNA: TGTGCCAGCAGTTATGCTTATGAGGACAGGGTCGAGTATGGCTACACCTTC

D gene: TRBD1
J gene: TRBJ2-7
clone size: many
V gene: TRBV20-1
CDR3 protein: CSAQVDRAWDEQYF
CDR3 DNA: TGCAGTGCGCAGGTTGACAGGGCATGGGACGAGCAGTACTTC

D gene: NA
J gene: TRBJ2-1
clone size: NA
V gene: TRBV29-1
CDR3 protein: CSVEGGRRSYNEQFF
CDR3 DNA: TGCAGCGTTGAAGGAGGCAGGCGATCCTACAATGAGCAGTTCTTC

D gene: TRBD2
J gene: TRBJ2-3
clone size: few
V gene: TRBV6-2/TRBV6-3
CDR3 protein: CASRTSGGQDTQYF
CDR3 DNA: TGTGCCAGCAGGACTAGCGGGGGGCAAGATACGCAGTATTTT

D gene: TRBD2
J gene: TRBJ2-3
clone size: many
V gene: TRBV5-1
CDR3 protein: CASSLVGKREGDTQYF
CDR3 DNA: TGCGCCAGCAGCCTAGTAGGGAAGCGGGAAGGAGATACGCAGTATTTT

D gene: TRBD1
J gene: TRBJ2-2
clone size: many
V gene: TRBV4-3
CDR3 protein: CASSPGGLPLNTGELFF
CDR3 DNA: TGCGCCAGCAGCCCAGGGGGCCTACCGTTGAACACCGGGGAGCTGTTTTTT